This T cell receptor beta chain was identified during a study of tissue T cells after allogeneic stem cell transplantation. Note on this clone: The antigen is not known. Gene names denote mouse genes. Read data end 1 residue before the CDR3 end; the end is taken from the germline J gene.

TCRdb keeps only in-frame clones here, not all; method: immunoSEQ multiplex PCR. The sample gives thousands of clones, about 50% of which show up once; less than 15% is in the top ten. Whole-study results and caveats: Sampling depth was limited, and the cohort was small and clinically varied.

Trimming shortened V by 3 bases and J by 0 bases, and 12 bases separated the two germline ends. Germline CDR1 KGHPV, CDR2 FQNQEV (reference sequence). The CDR3 runs 15 residues. Time point indicated: mouse harvest day 7 after allogeneic transplant. Tail vein injection delivered 10^7 T-cell-depleted bone marrow cells and 10^6 splenic CD5+ T cells. The sequenced material came from lymph node tissue. The chain employs TRBV26 and TRBJ2-7; possibly TRBD1 for D (6 bases). This TCR came from a female BALB/c mouse given C57BL/6 T cells with graft-versus-host disease after an allogeneic hematopoietic cell transplant. The CDR3 bases that were read are TGTGCCAGCAGTCTCGCAGGGGCGAGCTCCTATGAACAGTAC. Translation gives CASSLAGASSYEQY. The full CDR3 is CASSLAGASSYEQYF.